Each of the 32 T cell receptor beta chains below was sequenced from the same sample in a study of T cells in Graves' hyperthyroidism and ophthalmopathy. RNA transcripts yielded amplified TCR beta CDR3 regions. Initially, a first-round RT-PCR of the TCR CDR3 employed the HTBI primer set. TCRdb redid the calling of the multiplex PCR reads with MiXCR, one entry per CDR3 protein. The top ten clones hold around a tenth of a sample with about 360,000 distinct CDR3 sequences, around 13% of them seen once. The sample was blood. These receptors were obtained from a woman between 18 and 30 years old with Graves' hyperthyroidism.

The table lists this clonotype with a few counts. A read error may explain this, as a much larger clone is one base away. J is TRBJ1-5 and V is TRBV30; no clear D. The germline V gene has CDR1 GTSNPN and CDR2 SVGIG (reference sequence). With 0 bases removed from V and 8 bases from J, the gap between germline ends came to 11 bases. There are 13 residues in the CDR3. CDR3 amino acids: CAWSVYYPEPQHF. The CDR3 coding sequence is TGTGCCTGGAGTGTTTATTATCCCGAGCCCCAGCATTTT.

This clonotype was counted between two and nine times. V and J are TRBV3-1 and TRBJ2-6; D unresolved. The V gene lost 1 base and the J gene lost 4 bases, with 8 bases spanning the gap. The germline CDR1 and CDR2 sequences are LGHDT and YNNKEL (reference sequence). The CDR3 is 15 residues long. The DNA of the CDR3 is TGTGCCAGCAGCCAAGCCAGGCTCGGGGCCAACGTCCTGACTTTC. Its protein is CASSQARLGANVLTF.

There are many counts of this clonotype. The V and J genes are TRBV6-2 or TRBV6-3 and TRBJ1-2, with D maybe TRBD1 (5 bases). Germline V gene lookup returns CDR1 MNHEY and CDR2 SVGEGT. The CDR3 spans 14 residues. Trimming took 7 bases from V and 10 from J, leaving 22 bases between them. CDR3 loop: CASTPGWGPSDYTF. The DNA for the CDR3 is TGTGCCAGCACTCCCGGGTGGGGCCCAAGTGACTACACCTTC.

At least ten counts were recorded for this clonotype. CDR3 in DNA: TGCGCCAGCACCCGGCGGCTAGCGGCTAGCACAGATACGCAGTATTTT. Its protein is CASTRRLAASTDTQYF. V usage is TRBV4-1 and J usage is TRBJ2-3; 7 bases fit TRBD2. J was trimmed by 0 bases and V by 7 bases; bases with no gene match: 10. Germline-derived CDR1 and CDR2 are MGHRA and YSYEKL. The CDR3 loop spans 16 amino acids.

Many counts were recorded for this clonotype. V usage is TRBV20-1 and J usage is TRBJ1-1; 7 bases agree with TRBD1. With 1 base clipped from V and 4 bases from J, the junction kept 18 bases outside the gene matches. The CDR3 length is 18 residues. Germline CDR1 reads DFQATT; CDR2 reads SNEGSKA (reference sequence). The CDR3 sequence: CSARVPLTGRRLFTEAFF. The CDR3 DNA sequence: TGCAGTGCTAGAGTTCCCCTGACAGGGCGCCGGTTGTTCACTGAAGCTTTCTTT.

This chain joins TRBV9 and TRBJ2-2, with 12 positions matching TRBD2. V was clipped by 7 bases and J by 7 bases; unmatched bases: 17. The CDR3 contains 18 residues. Looked up from germline, CDR1 is SGDLS and CDR2 is YYNGEE. The chain's CDR3 is CASRRGLAGLDGIGELFF. In DNA, the CDR3 is TGTGCCAGCCGGAGAGGACTAGCGGGACTAGATGGTATCGGGGAGCTGTTTTTT.

This clonotype occurred many times. The chain joins TRBV20-1 to TRBJ2-5, with D tentatively TRBD1 (5 bases). CDR3 size: 17 residues. Germline V gene lookup returns CDR1 DFQATT and CDR2 SNEGSKA (reference sequence). V lost 4 bases to trimming and J lost 2 bases, with 23 bases between them. The CDR3 here is CSATRWPVRVGQETQYF. The CDR3 coding sequence is TGCAGTGCTACCCGTTGGCCGGTCAGGGTTGGGCAAGAGACCCAGTACTTC.

This clonotype was detected many times. The chain uses TRBV10-1 and TRBJ1-1, with 9 bases identical to TRBD1. With 6 bases clipped from V and 2 bases from J, the junction kept 4 bases outside the gene matches. This CDR3 contains 14 residues. The V gene's germline CDR1 is WNHNN and CDR2 SYGVQD (reference sequence). CDR3 nucleotide sequence: TGCGCCAGCAGCCGGGACAGGGATAACACTGAAGCTTTCTTT. Its protein product is CASSRDRDNTEAFF.

The chain uses TRBV2 and TRBJ2-6; D gene uncertain. V was pared by 8 bases and J by 2 bases, with 13 bases between. CDR1 SNHLY and CDR2 FYNNEI come from the germline V gene. The CDR3 has 15 residues. The CDR3 spells CASRMVKAGANVLTF. CDR3 coding DNA: TGTGCCAGCCGCATGGTAAAGGCTGGGGCCAACGTCCTGACTTTC. Based on the CDR3 plus reference TRBV2 and TRBJ2-6, the full variable domain is EPEVTQTPSHQVTQMGQEVILRCVPISNHLYFYWYRQILGQKVEFLVSFYNNEISEKSEIFDDQFSVERPDGSNFTLKIRSTKLEDSAMYFCASRMVKAGANVLTFGAGSRLTVL.

The chain is built from TRBV5-1 and TRBJ1-1; D is unresolved. V lost 3 bases, J lost 6 bases, and 9 bases lay in between. CDR3 length equals 12 residues. Germline V CDR1 and CDR2: SGHRS, YFSETQ. The CDR3 DNA sequence: TGCGCCAGCAGCTCCCCCCCCCCTGAAGCTTTCTTT. Its protein is CASSSPPPEAFF.

This clonotype has a count of ten or more. The chain carries TRBV12-3 or TRBV12-4 and TRBJ1-1, with D unclear. This CDR3 is 15 amino acids long. V gave up 2 bases and J gave up 4 bases, with 14 bases separating them. Here the CDR3 reads CASSLFPGMGTEAFF. The CDR3 DNA sequence: TGTGCCAGCAGTTTATTTCCGGGTATGGGCACTGAAGCTTTCTTT.

This clonotype showed up many times. V and J are TRBV2 and TRBJ1-1; D uncertain. The CDR3 sequence is 13 residues long. Germline V CDR1 and CDR2: SNHLY, FYNNEI. V lost 6 bases to trimming and J lost 4 bases, with 12 bases between them. The CDR3 DNA reads as TGTGCCAGCAGCCCTGGCCAGTTCACTGAAGCTTTCTTT. This translates into CASSPGQFTEAFF.

Many counts were recorded for this clonotype. This rearrangement joins TRBV7-8 to TRBJ1-1; no clear D gene. Trimming left V 10 bases short and J 3 bases short, with 18 bases between. Per germline, CDR1 SGHVS and CDR2 FQNEAQ. This CDR3 is 14 amino acids long. The CDR3 DNA reads as TGTGCCACCATACGAGGCTCGAGAGACACTGAAGCTTTCTTT. Amino acids: CATIRGSRDTEAFF.

The sample holds a few counts of this clonotype. V is TRBV10-3 and J is TRBJ2-7; D is unclear. V gave up 6 bases and J gave up 3 bases, with 9 bases separating them. The CDR3 extends over 12 amino acids. Germline V gene lookup returns CDR1 ENHRY and CDR2 SYGVKD. CDR3 amino acids: CAISPFLYEQYF. The CDR3 nucleotides read TGTGCCATCAGCCCGTTCCTCTACGAGCAGTACTTC.

This clonotype was recorded at least ten times. This rearrangement joins TRBV28 to TRBJ2-7, with 8 bases that match TRBD2. The CDR3 spans 14 residues. CDR1 is MDHEN and CDR2 is SYDVKM in the germline V gene. The trim removed 7 bases at V and 4 bases at J, leaving 9 bases unmatched. The CDR3 here is CASNTGGPGYEQYF. CDR3 coding DNA: TGTGCCAGCAATACGGGGGGGCCTGGATACGAGCAGTACTTC.

The sample holds many counts of this clonotype. V is TRBV24-1 and J is TRBJ2-1; 9 bases agree with TRBD2. CDR3 size: 15 residues. Trimming removed 9 bases from V and 8 bases from J; junction bases left unmatched: 13. Germline CDR1 is KGHDR and CDR2 is SFDVKD. The CDR3 sequence is CATGALAGGPDEQFF. In DNA, the CDR3 is TGTGCCACCGGCGCGTTGGCGGGAGGGCCGGATGAGCAGTTCTTC.

This clonotype has ten or more counts. V is TRBV11-2 and J is TRBJ2-1; 14 nucleotides match TRBD2. CDR3 length: 18 residues. In germline, CDR1 is SGHAT, CDR2 FQNNGV. V was clipped by 0 bases and J by 1 base; unmatched bases: 2. The CDR3 reads CASSLDGTSGGSYNEQFF. The CDR3 coding sequence is TGTGCCAGCAGCTTAGATGGGACTAGCGGGGGATCCTACAATGAGCAGTTCTTC. The whole variable domain, filled in from reference TRBV11-2 and TRBJ2-1, reads EAGVAQSPRYKIIEKRQSVAFWCNPISGHATLYWYQQILGQGPKLLIQFQNNGVVDDSQLPKDRFSAERLKGVDSTLKIQPAKLEDSAVYLCASSLDGTSGGSYNEQFFGPGTRLTVL.

In its sample, this clonotype was seen a few times. A read error is possible here, since a much larger clone lies one base away. The gene calls are TRBV2 and TRBJ2-7; the D gene is possibly TRBD2 (6 bases). Germline loops: CDR1 SNHLY, CDR2 FYNNEI. CDR3 size: 15 residues. Written as DNA, the CDR3 is TGTGCCGGCAGTAAAGAGGGGACTGCTTCCTACGAGCAGTACTTC. Its translation is CAGSKEGTASYEQYF.

V and J are TRBV10-3 and TRBJ2-7; no definite D call. V was clipped by 2 bases and J by 6 bases, with 11 bases between them. CDR3 length: 13 amino acids. Germline V CDR1 and CDR2: ENHRY, SYGVKD. CDR3 nucleotides: TGTGCCATCAGTGAGACTTGGGGATCCGAGCAGTACTTC. It specifies CAISETWGSEQYF.

Comment on this clonotype: The junction does not match germline at one end; this may be a read error. This chain uses TRBV4-1 with TRBJ2-2, with TRBD1 matching 9 bases. Germline loops: CDR1 MGHRA, CDR2 YSYEKL. This CDR3 is 15 amino acids long. The CDR3 loop reads CASTPGQGNTGELFF. CDR3 coding DNA: TGTGCCAGCACCCCGGGACAGGGGAACACCGGGGAGCTGTTTTTT.

This clonotype showed up many times. The V call is TRBV11-1, the J call TRBJ1-1; the D gene is possibly TRBD1 (6 bases). CDR1 is SGHAT, CDR2 FQDESV, per germline (reference sequence). V was clipped by 2 bases and J by 2 bases, with 12 bases between them. The CDR3 runs 15 residues. The CDR3 here is CASSLPGASNTEAFF. The CDR3 DNA follows: TGTGCCAGCAGCTTACCAGGGGCCTCAAACACTGAAGCTTTCTTT.

This chain uses TRBV19 with TRBJ2-7, with 7 bases matching TRBD1. The CDR3 loop spans 14 amino acids. J lost 3 bases, V lost 4 bases, and 6 bases had no gene match. From germline, CDR1 is LNHDA and CDR2 SQIVND (reference sequence). CDR3 DNA: TGTGCCAGTAGTAGGGCCGGGACAGACTACGAGCAGTACTTC. As protein: CASSRAGTDYEQYF.

This clonotype has a count of ten or more. The chain links TRBV12-3 or TRBV12-4 to TRBJ2-1; TRBD2 is a possible D gene (6 bases). The CDR3 contains 17 residues. The germline V and J ends were trimmed by 5 bases and 0 bases, with 17 bases remaining between them. CDR3 DNA sequence: TGTGCCAGCAGTCTCCGCGGAGGGAGAGACTCCTACAATGAGCAGTTCTTC. It yields the protein CASSLRGGRDSYNEQFF.

The sample holds many counts of this clonotype. The gene calls are TRBV28 and TRBJ1-6; D is ambiguous. The V gene's germline CDR1 is MDHEN and CDR2 SYDVKM. This CDR3 spans 12 amino acids. V was cut by 8 bases and J by 7 bases, with 9 bases left in between. The CDR3 nucleotides are TGTGCCAGCGGTGTGGGGAATTCACCCCTCCACTTT. Translated: CASGVGNSPLHF.

This clonotype was seen many times. The chain employs TRBV10-3 and TRBJ2-3; 7 bases line up with TRBD2. CDR1 and CDR2 from the germline V gene are ENHRY and SYGVKD. The junction had 11 bases not matched to a gene; V was cut back by 0 bases and J by 5 bases. CDR3 length: 17 residues. The CDR3 here is CAISESFQAGEKDTQYF. The CDR3 region has the DNA TGTGCCATCAGTGAGTCGTTTCAGGCGGGGGAGAAAGATACGCAGTATTTT.

This clonotype was observed at least ten times. The J gene is TRBJ1-2, the V gene TRBV28; D gene unclear. The V and J ends lost 4 bases and 0 bases respectively, with 6 bases between them. This CDR3 is 13 amino acids long. Germline assignment: CDR1 MDHEN and CDR2 SYDVKM. CDR3 loop: CASSSAANYGYTF. In DNA form, the CDR3 reads TGTGCCAGCAGTTCGGCCGCTAACTATGGCTACACCTTC.

This clonotype was picked up a small number of times. The rearrangement links TRBV4-1 to TRBJ2-1; TRBD1 agrees at 7 bases. Germline-derived CDR1 and CDR2 are MGHRA and YSYEKL. V lost 1 base to trimming and J lost 4 bases; unmatched junction nucleotides: 4. The CDR3 length is 15 residues. CDR3 nucleotides: TGCGCCAGCAGCCAAGTGGGGGACAGTTACAATGAGCAGTTCTTC. Protein: CASSQVGDSYNEQFF.

This clonotype occurred many times. CDR3 bases: TGTGCCAGCAGGATCTCTGGGGCCAACGTCCTGACTTTC. It yields the protein CASRISGANVLTF. This rearrangement joins TRBV12-3 or TRBV12-4 to TRBJ2-6; D uncertain. The CDR3 length is 13 residues. Trimming removed 6 bases from V and 0 bases from J, with 3 bases in between.

This clonotype has ten or more counts. The J gene is TRBJ1-1, the V gene TRBV5-1, with a possible D match to TRBD1 (5 bases). Germline V gene lookup returns CDR1 SGHRS and CDR2 YFSETQ. The CDR3 runs 14 residues. V was cut by 4 bases and J by 5 bases, with 15 bases left in between. The CDR3 protein is CASSGGATGTEAFF. The CDR3, as DNA: TGCGCCAGCAGCGGCGGGGCTACGGGGACTGAAGCTTTCTTT.

The chain uses TRBV3-1 and TRBJ2-5; unclear D gene. V shed 1 base and J shed 5 bases, with 11 bases lying between them. In germline, CDR1 is LGHDT, CDR2 YNNKEL (reference sequence). There are 14 residues in the CDR3. In nucleotides, the CDR3 is TGTGCCAGCAGCCAAGCCTCAGCGTCGGAGACCCAGTACTTC. It codes for CASSQASASETQYF.

Comment on this clonotype: It may be a read error: a sequence one base away is much more abundant. The chain couples TRBV18 to TRBJ2-5, with 7 bases fitting TRBD2. Germline loops: CDR1 KGHSH, CDR2 LQKENI. This CDR3 contains 14 residues. Trimming at V came to 3 bases and at J to 9 bases, leaving 10 bases not matched to a gene. The CDR3 region has the DNA TGTGCCAGCTCACCCAGCGGGGCGGGGGAGGCCCAGTACTTC. Translated: CASSPSGAGEAQYF.

The chain uses TRBV10-3 and TRBJ2-2; either TRBD1 or TRBD2 may supply D (5 bases each). The V end lost 6 bases, the J end lost 5 bases, and 13 bases lay between the germline ends. The CDR3 has 14 residues. In germline, CDR1 is ENHRY, CDR2 SYGVKD. The CDR3 is CAISRDPPTGELFF. The CDR3 bases are TGTGCCATCAGCCGGGACCCCCCGACCGGGGAGCTGTTTTTT.